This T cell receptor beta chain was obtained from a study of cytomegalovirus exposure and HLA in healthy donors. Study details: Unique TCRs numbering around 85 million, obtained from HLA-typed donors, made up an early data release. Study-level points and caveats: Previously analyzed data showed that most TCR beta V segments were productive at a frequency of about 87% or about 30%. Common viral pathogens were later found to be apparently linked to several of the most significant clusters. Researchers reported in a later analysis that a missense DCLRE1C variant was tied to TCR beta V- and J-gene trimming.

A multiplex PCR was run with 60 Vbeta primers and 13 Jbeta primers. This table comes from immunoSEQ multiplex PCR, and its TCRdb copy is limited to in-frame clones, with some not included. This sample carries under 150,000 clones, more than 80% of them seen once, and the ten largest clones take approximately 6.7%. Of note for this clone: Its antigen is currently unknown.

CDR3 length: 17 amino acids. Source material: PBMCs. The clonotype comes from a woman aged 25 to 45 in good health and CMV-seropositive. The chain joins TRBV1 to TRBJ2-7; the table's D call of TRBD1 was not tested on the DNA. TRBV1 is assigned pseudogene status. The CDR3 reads CTSSQVRTGPSADEQYF. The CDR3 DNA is TGCACCAGCAGCCAAGTCCGTACAGGGCCCAGCGCCGACGAGCAGTACTTC.